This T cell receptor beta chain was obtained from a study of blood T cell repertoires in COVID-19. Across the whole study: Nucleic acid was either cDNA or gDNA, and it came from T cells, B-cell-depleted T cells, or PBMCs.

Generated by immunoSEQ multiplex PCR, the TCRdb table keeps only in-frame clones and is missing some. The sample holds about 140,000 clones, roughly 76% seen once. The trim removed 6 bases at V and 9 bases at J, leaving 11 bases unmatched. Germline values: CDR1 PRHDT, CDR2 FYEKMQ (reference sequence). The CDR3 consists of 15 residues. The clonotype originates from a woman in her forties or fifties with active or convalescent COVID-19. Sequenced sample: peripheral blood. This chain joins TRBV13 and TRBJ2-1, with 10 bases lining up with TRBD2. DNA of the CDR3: TGTGCCAGCAGTCGGGCGAGCGGGGGGGCAGGTGAGCAGTTCTTC. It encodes CASSRASGGAGEQFF.